This T cell receptor (beta chain) stems from a study of patients and donors after allogeneic stem cell transplantation. This CDR3 region has 12 residues. V lost 8 bases, J lost 6 bases, and 5 bases stayed unmatched. CDR1 is MDHEN, CDR2 SYDVKM, per germline. MiXCR, run by TCRdb on the RT-PCR reads, gives a single entry per CDR3 protein. The sample holds about 34,000 distinct CDR3 sequences, roughly 38% seen once. This rearrangement joins TRBV28 to TRBJ1-1; 8 bases are shared with TRBD1. The specimen was blood, either unsorted or a sorted T cell fraction (not recorded which). The TCR originated in a human donor who was either an allogeneic HSCT recipient or a stem cell or donor lymphocyte infusion donor (not recorded which). It is not recorded whose cells these are; they may come from a transplant donor. CDR3 protein: CASRDRGPEAFF. CDR3 DNA: TGTGCCAGCCGCGACAGGGGCCCTGAAGCTTTCTTT.